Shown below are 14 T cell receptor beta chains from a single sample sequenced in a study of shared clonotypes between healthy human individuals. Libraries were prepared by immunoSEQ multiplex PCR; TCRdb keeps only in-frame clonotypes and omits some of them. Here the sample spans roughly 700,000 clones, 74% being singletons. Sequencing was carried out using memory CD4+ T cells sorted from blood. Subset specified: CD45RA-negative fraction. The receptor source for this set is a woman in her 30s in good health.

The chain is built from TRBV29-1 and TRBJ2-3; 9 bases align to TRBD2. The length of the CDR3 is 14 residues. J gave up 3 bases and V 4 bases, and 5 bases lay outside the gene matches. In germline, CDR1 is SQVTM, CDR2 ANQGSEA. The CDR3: CSVARGGQTDTQYF. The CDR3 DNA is TGCAGCGTTGCGCGGGGGGGCCAGACAGATACGCAGTATTTT.

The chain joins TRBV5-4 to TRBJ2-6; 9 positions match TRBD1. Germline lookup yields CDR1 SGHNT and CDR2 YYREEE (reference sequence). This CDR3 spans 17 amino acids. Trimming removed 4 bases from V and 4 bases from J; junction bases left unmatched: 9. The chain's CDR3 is CASSPGTGRVGANVLTF. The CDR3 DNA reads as TGTGCCAGCAGCCCCGGGACAGGGAGGGTAGGGGCCAACGTCCTGACTTTC.

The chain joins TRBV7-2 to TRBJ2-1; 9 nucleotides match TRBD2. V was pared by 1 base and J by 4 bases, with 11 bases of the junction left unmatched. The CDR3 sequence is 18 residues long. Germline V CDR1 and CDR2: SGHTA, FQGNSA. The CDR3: CASSLVPPLAGQYNEQFF. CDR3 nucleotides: TGTGCCAGCAGCTTAGTACCCCCCCTAGCGGGACAATACAATGAGCAGTTCTTC.

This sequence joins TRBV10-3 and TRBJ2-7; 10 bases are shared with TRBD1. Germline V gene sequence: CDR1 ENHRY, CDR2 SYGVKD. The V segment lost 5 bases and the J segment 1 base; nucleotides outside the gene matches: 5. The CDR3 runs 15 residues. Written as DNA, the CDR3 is TGTGCCATCAGTATCCGGGACAGGGGTTCCTACGAGCAGTACTTC. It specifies CAISIRDRGSYEQYF.

CDR3 nucleotide sequence: TGCGCCAGCAGCTTGGATATTCGGGGACAACCCTCTGGGGCCAACGTCCTGACTTTC. It specifies CASSLDIRGQPSGANVLTF. The chain combines TRBV5-1 with TRBJ2-6; possibly TRBD1 for D (6 bases). Germline CDR1 reads SGHRS; CDR2 reads YFSETQ. Trimming removed 0 bases at V and 0 bases at J, with 16 bases between. CDR3 length: 19 amino acids.

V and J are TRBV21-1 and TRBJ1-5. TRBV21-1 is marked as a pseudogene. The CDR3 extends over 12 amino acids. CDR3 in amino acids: CASSSTGQPQHF. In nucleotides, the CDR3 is TGTGCCAGCAGCTCGACTGGCCAGCCCCAGCATTTT.

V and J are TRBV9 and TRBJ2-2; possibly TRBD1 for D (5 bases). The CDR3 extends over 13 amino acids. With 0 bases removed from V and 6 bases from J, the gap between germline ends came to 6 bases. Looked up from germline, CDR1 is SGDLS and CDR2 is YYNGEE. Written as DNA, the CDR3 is TGTGCCAGCAGCGTAGAAGGGGCCGGGGAGCTGTTTTTT. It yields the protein CASSVEGAGELFF.

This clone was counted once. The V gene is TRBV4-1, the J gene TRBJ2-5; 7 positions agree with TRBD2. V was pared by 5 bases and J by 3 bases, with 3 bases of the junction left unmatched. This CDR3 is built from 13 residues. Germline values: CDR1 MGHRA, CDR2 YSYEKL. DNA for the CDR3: TGCGCCAGCAGCGTCCGGGGGGAAGAGACCCAGTACTTC. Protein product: CASSVRGEETQYF.

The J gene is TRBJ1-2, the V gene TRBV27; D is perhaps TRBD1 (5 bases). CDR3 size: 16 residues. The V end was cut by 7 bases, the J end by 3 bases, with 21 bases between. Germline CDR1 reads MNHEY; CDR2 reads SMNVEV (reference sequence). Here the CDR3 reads CASKGVWDYKDYGYTF. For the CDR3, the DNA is TGTGCCAGCAAAGGAGTCTGGGACTACAAAGACTATGGCTACACCTTC.

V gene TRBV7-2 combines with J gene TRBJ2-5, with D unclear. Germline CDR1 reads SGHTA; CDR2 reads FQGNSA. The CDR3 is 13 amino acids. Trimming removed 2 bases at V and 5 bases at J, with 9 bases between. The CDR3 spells CASSLFRRETQYF. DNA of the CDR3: TGTGCCAGCAGCTTATTCAGAAGGGAGACCCAGTACTTC.

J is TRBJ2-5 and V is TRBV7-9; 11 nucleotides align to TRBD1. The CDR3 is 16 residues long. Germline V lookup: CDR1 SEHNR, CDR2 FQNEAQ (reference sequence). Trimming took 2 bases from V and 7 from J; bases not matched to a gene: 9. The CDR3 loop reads CASSLMDRGRGGTQYF. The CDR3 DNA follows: TGTGCCAGCAGCTTAATGGACAGGGGGCGCGGGGGGACCCAGTACTTC.

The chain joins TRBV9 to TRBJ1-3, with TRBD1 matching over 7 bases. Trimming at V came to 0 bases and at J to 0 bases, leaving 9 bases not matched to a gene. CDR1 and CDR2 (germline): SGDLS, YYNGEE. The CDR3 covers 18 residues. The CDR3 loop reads CASSVGWTGIPSGNTIYF. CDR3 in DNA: TGTGCCAGCAGCGTAGGTTGGACAGGCATTCCCTCTGGAAACACCATATATTTT.

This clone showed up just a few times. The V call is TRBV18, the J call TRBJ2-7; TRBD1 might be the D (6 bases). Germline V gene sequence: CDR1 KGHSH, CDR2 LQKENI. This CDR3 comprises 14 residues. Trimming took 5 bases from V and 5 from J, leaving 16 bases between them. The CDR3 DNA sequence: TGTGCCAGCTCAGCGGCAGGGGCACCGAACGAGCAGTACTTC. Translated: CASSAAGAPNEQYF.

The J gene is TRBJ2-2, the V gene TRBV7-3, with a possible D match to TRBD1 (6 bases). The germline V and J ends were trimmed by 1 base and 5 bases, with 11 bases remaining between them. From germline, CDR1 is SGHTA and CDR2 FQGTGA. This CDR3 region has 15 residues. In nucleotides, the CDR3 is TGTGCCAGCAGCTTAAATGCAGGGACAACCGGGGAGCTGTTTTTT. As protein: CASSLNAGTTGELFF.